Sequencing of this T cell receptor beta chain was carried out in a study of cytomegalovirus exposure and HLA in healthy donors. Study-level findings and limits: The authors excluded some V segments, including TRBV6-2 and TRBV6-3, as indistinguishable.

The CDR3 is 16 amino acids. Germline V gene sequence: CDR1 LNHDA, CDR2 SQIVND (reference sequence). V was pared by 2 bases and J by 2 bases, with 7 bases of the junction left unmatched. The PCR ran on 60 Vbeta and 13 Jbeta primers. TCRdb's copy holds only in-frame clones and misses some; the assay was immunoSEQ multiplex PCR. The specimen's table records some 110,000 clones. Remarks on this clone: Its specificity is unknown.

The origin of this receptor is a middle-aged man in good health and CMV-seropositive. This chain joins TRBV19 and TRBJ2-3; 7 bases are a match to TRBD1. Sequencing was performed on PBMCs. In DNA, the CDR3 is TGTGCCAGTAGTATAATAGGACAGGCGTTCACAGATACGCAGTATTTT. Amino acid sequence: CASSIIGQAFTDTQYF. Full variable domain (outside the CDR3, taken from reference TRBV19 and TRBJ2-3): DGGITQSPKYLFRKEGQNVTLSCEQNLNHDAMYWYRQDPGQGLRLIYYSQIVNDFQKGDIAEGYSVSREKKESFPLTVTSAQKNPTAFYLCASSIIGQAFTDTQYFGPGTRLTVL.